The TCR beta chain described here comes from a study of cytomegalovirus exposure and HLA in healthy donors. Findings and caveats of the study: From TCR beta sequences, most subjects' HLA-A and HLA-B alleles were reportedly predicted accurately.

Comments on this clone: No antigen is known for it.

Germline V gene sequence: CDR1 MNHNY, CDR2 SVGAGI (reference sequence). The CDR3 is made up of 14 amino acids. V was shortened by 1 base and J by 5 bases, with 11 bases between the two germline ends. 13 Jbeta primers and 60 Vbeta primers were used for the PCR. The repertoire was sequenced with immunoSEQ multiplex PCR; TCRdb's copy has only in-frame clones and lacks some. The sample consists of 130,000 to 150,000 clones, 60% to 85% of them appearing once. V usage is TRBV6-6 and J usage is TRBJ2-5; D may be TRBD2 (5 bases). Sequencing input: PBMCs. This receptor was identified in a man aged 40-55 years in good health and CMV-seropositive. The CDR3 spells CASSYYGVPETQYF. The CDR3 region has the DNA TGTGCCAGCAGTTACTACGGGGTCCCGGAGACCCAGTACTTC.